This T cell receptor (beta chain) comes out of a study of identical twins. This clonotype was counted many times. Using its own MiXCR run on the 5' RACE reads, TCRdb lists one record per CDR3 protein. This table holds 1.5 million or so distinct CDR3 sequences, less than 35% found once. The sample taken for sequencing was cord blood. This TCR derives from a newborn girl in good health.

The CDR3 nucleotides read TGTGCCAGCAGCCAGCCGCTCCTCTCGAGCACAGATACGCAGTATTTT. Residues: CASSQPLLSSTDTQYF. V is TRBV4-2 and J is TRBJ2-3; D remains unclear. CDR1 LGHNA and CDR2 YNFKEQ come from the germline V gene. This CDR3 comprises 16 residues. Trimming removed 3 bases from V and 0 bases from J, with 13 bases in between.